This is a list of T cell receptor beta chains from one sample in a study of blood T cell repertoires in COVID-19. Sequenced by immunoSEQ multiplex PCR; TCRdb stores in-frame clones only, minus some. The sample carries about 440,000 clones, roughly nine tenths recorded once. Source material: PBMCs or T cells enriched from blood (not recorded which). These receptors came from a woman between 18 and 29 years old with acute COVID-19. CDR3s include the opening cysteine and the closing phenylalanine or tryptophan. Fields, in order: CDR3 protein, CDR3 DNA, J gene, D gene, V gene, clone size. The D gene is left open where the match is weak. Size values are once, few and many counts, or a class for expanded clones, and some rows have none.

CASTARQGRYNEQFF,TGTGCCAGCACCGCAAGACAGGGCCGGTACAATGAGCAGTTCTTC,TRBJ2-1,TRBD1,TRBV5-6,-
CASLTGTSRADTQYF,TGCGCCAGTCTTACTGGGACTAGCAGGGCAGATACGCAGTATTTT,TRBJ2-3,TRBD2,TRBV5-1,-
CSVVPGTGARETQYF,TGCAGCGTTGTACCCGGGACAGGGGCTCGCGAGACCCAGTACTTC,TRBJ2-5,TRBD1,TRBV29-1,many
CASSYSYRGNTEAFF,TGTGCCAGCAGTTACTCATACCGGGGGAACACTGAAGCTTTCTTT,TRBJ1-1,-,TRBV6-6,-
CAISGSGQGLSGNTIYF,TGTGCCATCAGTGGATCGGGACAGGGACTATCTGGAAACACCATATATTTT,TRBJ1-3,TRBD1,TRBV10-3,-
CASSLRDRNTEAFF,TGTGCCAGCAGCCTCCGGGACAGGAACACTGAAGCTTTCTTT,TRBJ1-1,TRBD1,TRBV3-1/TRBV3-2,-
CASSYLGQAGTEAFF,TGTGCCAGCAGTTACCTCGGACAGGCTGGAACTGAAGCTTTCTTT,TRBJ1-1,TRBD1,TRBV6-5,-
CASILAGASSGELFF,TGTGCCAGTATTCTAGCGGGAGCGTCTAGCGGGGAGCTGTTTTTT,TRBJ2-2,TRBD2,TRBV19,-
CASSLTSWTGQGSVTEAFF,TGTGCCAGCAGCTTAACATCCTGGACCGGGCAGGGCTCGGTCACTGAAGCTTTCTTT,TRBJ1-1,-,TRBV7-2,-
CASSLYGETNEKLFF,TGTGCCAGCAGCTTATACGGGGAAACTAATGAAAAACTGTTTTTT,TRBJ1-4,-,TRBV7-9,-
CASSATAGTGNTEAFF,TGTGCCAGCTCAGCAACAGCCGGGACAGGGAACACTGAAGCTTTCTTT,TRBJ1-1,TRBD1,TRBV18,-
CASSLGSGGTGELFF,TGTGCCAGCAGCCTCGGAAGCGGAGGTACCGGGGAGCTGTTTTTT,TRBJ2-2,-,TRBV3-1/TRBV3-2,few
CASSVGGVNYEQYF,TGTGCCAGCAGCGTAGGAGGCGTTAACTACGAGCAGTACTTC,TRBJ2-7,-,TRBV9,-
CASSLSFSREQYF,TGTGCCAGCAGCTTGTCCTTCTCCCGCGAGCAGTACTTC,TRBJ2-7,-,TRBV5-8,-
CASSVRTNWETQYF,TGTGCCAGCAGCGTAAGGACTAATTGGGAGACCCAGTACTTC,TRBJ2-5,-,TRBV5-5,-
CASISYTEYNSPLHF,TGTGCCAGCATCAGCTACACAGAATATAATTCACCCCTCCACTTT,TRBJ1-6,-,TRBV28,-
CASRRQGGTEAFF,TGTGCCAGTAGAAGACAGGGAGGCACTGAAGCTTTCTTT,TRBJ1-1,TRBD1,TRBV19,-
CASSQGMGLRSPLHF,TGTGCCAGCAGCCAAGGCATGGGCCTTAGATCACCCCTCCACTTT,TRBJ1-6,-,TRBV3-1/TRBV3-2,-
CASSLGQSYGYTF,TGTGCCAGCAGCTTAGGACAATCCTATGGCTACACCTTC,TRBJ1-2,-,TRBV14,-
CASRSRTGDGYTF,TGTGCCAGTAGAAGCAGGACAGGGGATGGCTACACCTTC,TRBJ1-2,TRBD1,TRBV19,-
CASSFRDSGELFF,TGTGCCAGCAGCTTCCGCGACTCCGGGGAGCTGTTTTTT,TRBJ2-2,-,TRBV7-9,-
CASSVAGLGGSNSGANVLTF,TGTGCCAGCAGCGTAGCCGGTCTGGGCGGGAGTAATTCTGGGGCCAACGTCCTGACTTTC,TRBJ2-6,TRBD2,TRBV9,-
CASSPSGTPRGQPQHF,TGTGCCAGCTCACCAAGCGGGACCCCCCGGGGACAGCCCCAGCATTTT,TRBJ1-5,-,TRBV18,-
CASSLSRDTPTYEQYF,TGTGCCAGCAGTTTATCTCGGGACACCCCCACCTACGAGCAGTACTTC,TRBJ2-7,-,TRBV27,-
CASSLGDRVTGELFF,TGTGCCAGCAGCTTAGGGGACAGGGTCACCGGGGAGCTGTTTTTT,TRBJ2-2,TRBD1,TRBV7-2,once
CAIPVQGGANNQPQHF,TGTGCCATCCCCGTGCAGGGAGGGGCAAATAATCAGCCCCAGCATTTT,TRBJ1-5,-,TRBV10-3,few
CASSLSIRTMNTEAFF,TGTGCCAGCAGTTTAAGTATCAGAACTATGAACACTGAAGCTTTCTTT,TRBJ1-1,-,TRBV27,-
CASSYRGQDYEQYF,TGTGCCAGCAGTTACCGAGGACAGGACTACGAGCAGTACTTC,TRBJ2-7,TRBD1,TRBV6-5,-
CASSQGGWSYEQYF,TGTGCCAGCAGTCAAGGGGGCTGGTCCTACGAGCAGTACTTC,TRBJ2-7,TRBD1,TRBV6-2/TRBV6-3,-